Presented here are 32 T cell receptor beta chains from one specimen sequenced in a study of cytomegalovirus exposure and HLA in healthy donors. The PCR had 60 Vbeta and 13 Jbeta primers. Generated by immunoSEQ multiplex PCR, the TCRdb table keeps only in-frame clones and is missing some. This table holds tens of thousands of clones. The sequenced material came from PBMCs. All receptors come from a female donor in good health and CMV-seronegative.

The chain couples TRBV6-6 to TRBJ2-3; 11 positions match TRBD1. The CDR3 consists of 14 residues. J lost 5 bases, V lost 6 bases, and 4 bases had no gene match. Per germline, CDR1 MNHNY and CDR2 SVGAGI (reference sequence). The CDR3 DNA follows: TGTGCCAGCAGGTGGACAGGGGGCCAAGATACGCAGTATTTT. It encodes CASRWTGGQDTQYF.

V and J are TRBV30 and TRBJ1-5; D uncertain. V shed 1 base and J shed 5 bases, with 12 bases lying between them. The CDR3 runs to 14 residues. Germline-derived CDR1 and CDR2 are GTSNPN and SVGIG (reference sequence). The chain's CDR3 is CAWSGVGGDQPQHF. CDR3 coding DNA: TGTGCCTGGAGTGGGGTAGGCGGGGATCAGCCCCAGCATTTT.

V gene TRBV2 combines with J gene TRBJ1-5; perhaps TRBD1 as D (5 bases). V gave up 6 bases and J gave up 6 bases, with 12 bases separating them. Per the germline V gene, CDR1 is SNHLY and CDR2 is FYNNEI. The CDR3 is 13 amino acids. Here the CDR3 reads CASSPQGSQPQHF. Written as DNA, the CDR3 is TGTGCCAGCAGCCCCCAGGGTTCTCAGCCCCAGCATTTT.

The chain links TRBV30 to TRBJ2-7; 7 bases are a match to TRBD1. Germline values: CDR1 GTSNPN, CDR2 SVGIG (reference sequence). V was pared by 7 bases and J by 1 base, with 10 bases of the junction left unmatched. This CDR3 comprises 14 residues. CDR3 loop: CASASRDSSYEQYF. Here the CDR3 DNA reads TGTGCCTCGGCCTCTCGGGACAGTTCCTACGAGCAGTACTTC.

CDR3 sequence reads: CASSPTTTGTTEAFF. CDR3 coding DNA: TGTGCCAGCTCACCAACGACGACAGGGACCACTGAAGCTTTCTTT. This sequence joins TRBV18 and TRBJ1-1; TRBD1 aligns across 7 bases. CDR1 and CDR2 (germline): KGHSH, LQKENI. The CDR3 contains 15 residues. Trimming took 2 bases from V and 4 from J; bases not matched to a gene: 7. The variable domain in full, with the rest retrieved from reference TRBV18 and TRBJ1-1, is NAGVMQNPRHLVRRRGQEARLRCSPMKGHSHVYWYRQLPEEGLKFMVYLQKENIIDESGMPKERFSAEFPKEGPSILRIQQVVRGDSAAYFCASSPTTTGTTEAFFGQGTRLTVV.

The CDR3 is CASSFGSGGETQYF. Written as DNA, the CDR3 is TGCGCCAGCAGCTTCGGGTCGGGGGGAGAGACCCAGTACTTC. This chain connects TRBV5-1 to TRBJ2-5, with 7 bases matching TRBD2. V lost 2 bases and J lost 4; bases outside the gene matches: 5. The CDR3 runs to 14 residues. Germline V gene sequence: CDR1 SGHRS, CDR2 YFSETQ.

This chain uses TRBV4-3 with TRBJ1-2, with D perhaps TRBD1 (5 bases). With 0 bases removed from V and 3 bases from J, the gap between germline ends came to 8 bases. From germline, CDR1 is LGHNA and CDR2 YSLEER. The CDR3 spans 14 residues. Written as DNA, the CDR3 is TGCGCCAGCAGCCAAGATTGGGGGGACTATGGCTACACCTTC. It translates to CASSQDWGDYGYTF.

The chain carries TRBV7-6 and TRBJ2-5; a weak D match, TRBD2 (6 bases). The V end lost 4 bases, the J end lost 1 base, and 22 bases lay between the germline ends. The CDR3 has 18 residues. Germline CDR1 and CDR2: SGHVS and FNYEAQ. Here the CDR3 reads CASSSRVAEWDVQETQYF. The CDR3 DNA reads as TGTGCCAGCAGCTCTCGGGTAGCGGAGTGGGACGTCCAAGAGACCCAGTACTTC.

This chain links TRBV2 with TRBJ2-7; 7 nucleotides agree with TRBD1. V dropped 6 bases and J dropped 6; count of bases not matched to a gene: 5. This CDR3 contains 12 residues. Per germline, CDR1 SNHLY and CDR2 FYNNEI. In nucleotides, the CDR3 is TGTGCCAGCAGCAGACAGGGAAGCGAGCAGTACTTC. This encodes CASSRQGSEQYF.

V usage is TRBV29-1 and J usage is TRBJ2-3; 11 bases match TRBD2. Germline V gives CDR1 SQVTM, CDR2 ANQGSEA. The trim removed 6 bases at V and 3 bases at J, leaving 2 bases unmatched. The CDR3 totals 13 residues. The CDR3 loop is CSVRTSGTDTQYF. CDR3 sequence (DNA): TGCAGCGTCCGGACTAGCGGGACAGATACGCAGTATTTT.

The rearrangement uses TRBV4-3 and TRBJ2-7; possible D gene TRBD2, 6 bases. The CDR3 runs 15 residues. V dropped 0 bases and J dropped 1 base, with 10 bases sitting between them. Per germline, CDR1 LGHNA and CDR2 YSLEER. The DNA of the CDR3 is TGCGCCAGCAGCCAAGAGGGGCGGGGATCCTACGAGCAGTACTTC. It codes for CASSQEGRGSYEQYF.

The genes are TRBV29-1 and TRBJ1-1; 9 nucleotides match TRBD1. V lost 4 bases to trimming and J lost 1 base; unmatched junction nucleotides: 7. Germline V gene lookup returns CDR1 SQVTM and CDR2 ANQGSEA. This CDR3 contains 15 residues. The CDR3 DNA sequence: TGCAGCGTTGCGTACGGACAGGGGTCGAACACTGAAGCTTTCTTT. Translated, it gives CSVAYGQGSNTEAFF.

The chain joins TRBV30 to TRBJ2-3, with D perhaps matching TRBD2 (5 bases). This CDR3 has 14 residues. V was cut by 0 bases and J by 2 bases, with 9 bases left in between. In germline, CDR1 is GTSNPN, CDR2 SVGIG (reference sequence). DNA of the CDR3: TGTGCCTGGAGTGTCGGGGTTTCCACAGATACGCAGTATTTT. Translation gives CAWSVGVSTDTQYF.

The J gene is TRBJ2-1, the V gene TRBV5-4; TRBD2 matches 12 bases. The trim removed 4 bases at V and 5 bases at J, leaving 7 bases unmatched. This CDR3 contains 16 residues. The germline V gene encodes CDR1 SGHNT and CDR2 YYREEE (reference sequence). The CDR3 here is CASSHLAGGQHNEQFF. The CDR3 nucleotides are TGTGCCAGCAGCCATCTAGCGGGAGGGCAACACAATGAGCAGTTCTTC.

The chain couples TRBV29-1 to TRBJ1-1, with D tentatively TRBD1 (5 bases). The CDR3 runs to 14 residues. The V end lost 4 bases, the J end lost 4 bases, and 16 bases lay between the germline ends. Per germline, CDR1 SQVTM and CDR2 ANQGSEA. The CDR3 spells CSVAGTREATEAFF. The CDR3 DNA follows: TGCAGCGTTGCGGGGACGAGGGAGGCCACTGAAGCTTTCTTT.

The gene calls are TRBV6-1 and TRBJ1-2; possibly TRBD1 for D (5 bases). The CDR3 length is 14 residues. From germline, CDR1 is MNHNS and CDR2 SASEGT. V was shortened by 4 bases and J by 6 bases, with 15 bases between the two germline ends. The CDR3 DNA is TGTGCCAGCAGTGGTGGGGGGGTTAATAATGGCTACACCTTC. It specifies CASSGGGVNNGYTF.

The chain uses TRBV18 and TRBJ2-7, with D tentatively TRBD2 (5 bases). CDR1 and CDR2 (germline): KGHSH, LQKENI. V was shortened by 6 bases and J by 2 bases, with 14 bases between the two germline ends. The CDR3 has 14 residues. CDR3 amino acids: CASSSSGSTYEQYF. CDR3 bases: TGTGCCAGCTCCTCAAGCGGCTCTACCTACGAGCAGTACTTC.

The V call is TRBV4-3, the J call TRBJ1-2; 12 bases line up with TRBD1. Germline CDR1 reads LGHNA; CDR2 reads YSLEER. CDR3 length: 16 amino acids. J lost 6 bases, V lost 3 bases, and 8 bases had no gene match. CDR3 in DNA: TGCGCCAGCAGCCAGAAGTGGGGACAGGGGGCGCATGGCTACACCTTC. Residues: CASSQKWGQGAHGYTF.

The chain links TRBV6-5 to TRBJ2-6; D call uncertain. The germline V gene has CDR1 MNHEY and CDR2 SVGAGI. The CDR3 consists of 15 residues. V lost 7 bases and J 0 bases, leaving 10 bases between the germline ends. In DNA form, the CDR3 reads TGTGCCAGCACCCAAACAAGCTCTGGGGCCAACGTCCTGACTTTC. It is translated as CASTQTSSGANVLTF.

The chain joins TRBV27 to TRBJ1-3, with TRBD1 matching 7 bases. Germline V gives CDR1 MNHEY, CDR2 SMNVEV (reference sequence). This CDR3 spans 17 amino acids. Losses at the gene ends were 7 bases for V and 0 bases for J; bases not matched to a gene: 12. Here the CDR3 reads CASTRGQRVTSGNTIYF. The CDR3 coding sequence is TGTGCCAGCACCAGGGGACAGCGGGTTACCTCTGGAAACACCATATATTTT.

The genes are TRBV10-3 and TRBJ2-1, with D perhaps matching TRBD2 (6 bases). V was cut by 10 bases and J by 4 bases, with 14 bases left in between. The CDR3 runs 13 residues. CDR1 and CDR2 (germline): ENHRY, SYGVKD. CDR3 nucleotide sequence: TGTGCCACTGGACTAACATCTTACAATGAGCAGTTCTTC. Amino acids: CATGLTSYNEQFF.

The V gene is TRBV5-6, the J gene TRBJ1-3; no clear D. V was trimmed by 0 bases and J by 0 bases, leaving 7 bases between them. Germline V gene lookup returns CDR1 SGHDT and CDR2 YYEEEE. The CDR3 consists of 15 residues. The CDR3, as DNA: TGTGCCAGCAGCTTGGAACGGGTCTCTGGAAACACCATATATTTT. Translation gives CASSLERVSGNTIYF.

The CDR3 DNA sequence: TGTGCCAGCAGCCGGACAGGGGCCCCCTCTGAAGCTTTCTTT. Translating gives CASSRTGAPSEAFF. This chain links TRBV28 with TRBJ1-1; 9 nucleotides line up with TRBD1. The V and J ends lost 6 bases and 6 bases, in that order; junction bases with no gene match: 8. Germline CDR1 and CDR2: MDHEN and SYDVKM. The CDR3 is 14 amino acids.

The chain combines TRBV7-9 with TRBJ2-1, with D possibly being TRBD2 (6 bases). V was clipped by 0 bases and J by 6 bases, with 21 bases between them. Germline lookup yields CDR1 SEHNR and CDR2 FQNEAQ (reference sequence). CDR3 length equals 18 residues. Here the CDR3 reads CASSLARGSSGTSNEQFF. The CDR3 DNA follows: TGTGCCAGCAGCTTAGCGCGGGGATCTTCTGGGACTTCCAATGAGCAGTTCTTC.

This rearrangement joins TRBV30 to TRBJ2-6; 8 nucleotides match TRBD2. J was trimmed by 2 bases and V by 5 bases; bases with no gene match: 5. The CDR3 totals 15 residues. CDR1 and CDR2 from the germline V gene are GTSNPN and SVGIG (reference sequence). This CDR3 reads CAWRLSGTGANVLTF. CDR3 sequence (DNA): TGTGCCTGGCGCCTTAGCGGGACTGGGGCCAACGTCCTGACTTTC.

The chain employs TRBV4-3 and TRBJ1-2; TRBD1 might be the D (5 bases). The V end lost 4 bases, the J end lost 3 bases, and 18 bases lay between the germline ends. This CDR3 spans 16 amino acids. Germline loops: CDR1 LGHNA, CDR2 YSLEER. Here the CDR3 reads CASSRGTGPLHYGYTF. CDR3 DNA sequence: TGCGCCAGCAGCCGCGGGACGGGGCCCCTCCACTATGGCTACACCTTC.

The chain recombines TRBV29-1 with TRBJ2-5, with D tentatively TRBD1 (5 bases). V was cut by 4 bases and J by 4 bases, with 10 bases left in between. Germline values: CDR1 SQVTM, CDR2 ANQGSEA. The CDR3 extends over 12 amino acids. This CDR3 is CSVGGLIETQYF. In DNA form, the CDR3 reads TGCAGCGTTGGGGGCCTAATAGAGACCCAGTACTTC.

The CDR3 region has the DNA TGTGCCAGCCGGTTCCAGGGGGCTTACGAGCAGTACTTC. Amino acid sequence: CASRFQGAYEQYF. The gene calls are TRBV2 and TRBJ2-7, with 8 bases fitting TRBD1. CDR3 size: 13 residues. Looked up from germline, CDR1 is SNHLY and CDR2 is FYNNEI. The J segment lost 4 bases and the V segment lost 8 bases, leaving 7 bases of the junction unmatched.

The J gene is TRBJ1-4, the V gene TRBV6-5; a weak D match, TRBD1 (6 bases). Germline V gives CDR1 MNHEY, CDR2 SVGAGI. The germline V and J ends were trimmed by 2 bases and 7 bases, with 17 bases remaining between them. The CDR3 contains 16 residues. The CDR3 DNA reads TGTGCCAGCAGTTACAGGCCCCGGGGGGCTAGTGAAAAACTGTTTTTT. This translates into CASSYRPRGASEKLFF.

The chain joins TRBV2 to TRBJ1-1; 10 positions match TRBD1. The CDR3 runs to 15 residues. V trimming: 7 bases; J trimming: 6 bases; junction bases outside the gene matches: 11. Germline assignment: CDR1 SNHLY and CDR2 FYNNEI. The CDR3 region is CASTRQGALVAEAFF. For the CDR3, the DNA is TGTGCCAGCACGCGACAGGGGGCTCTCGTCGCTGAAGCTTTCTTT.

The J gene is TRBJ1-1, the V gene TRBV5-6, with D perhaps matching TRBD1 (6 bases). The CDR3 loop spans 13 amino acids. The germline V gene has CDR1 SGHDT and CDR2 YYEEEE. Trimming left V 4 bases short and J 6 bases short, with 13 bases between. This chain's CDR3 is CASSPTGRPEAFF. Here the CDR3 DNA reads TGTGCCAGCAGCCCAACAGGGAGACCTGAAGCTTTCTTT.

V gene TRBV10-1 combines with J gene TRBJ1-1; weak D call: TRBD1 (5 bases). The CDR3 has 11 amino acids. Trimming pared 2 bases from V and 11 bases from J, leaving 9 bases between. From germline, CDR1 is WNHNN and CDR2 SYGVQD (reference sequence). CDR3 sequence: CASSEAGIAFF. The CDR3 DNA reads as TGCGCCAGCAGTGAGGCAGGGATCGCTTTCTTT.